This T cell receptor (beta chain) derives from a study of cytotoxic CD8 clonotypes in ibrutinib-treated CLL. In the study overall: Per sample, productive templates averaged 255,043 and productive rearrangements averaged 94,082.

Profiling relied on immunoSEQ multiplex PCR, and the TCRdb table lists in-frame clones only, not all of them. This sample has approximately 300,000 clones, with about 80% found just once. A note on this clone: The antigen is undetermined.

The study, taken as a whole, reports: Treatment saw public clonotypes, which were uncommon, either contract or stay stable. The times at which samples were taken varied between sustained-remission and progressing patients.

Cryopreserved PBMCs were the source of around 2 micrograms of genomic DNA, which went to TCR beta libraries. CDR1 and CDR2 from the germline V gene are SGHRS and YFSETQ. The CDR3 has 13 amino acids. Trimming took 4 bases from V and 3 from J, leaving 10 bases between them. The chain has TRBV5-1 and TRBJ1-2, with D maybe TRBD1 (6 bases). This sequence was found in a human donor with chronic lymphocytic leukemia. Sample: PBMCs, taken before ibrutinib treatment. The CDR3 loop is CASSPSGDYGYTF. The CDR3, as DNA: TGCGCCAGCAGCCCTTCAGGGGACTATGGCTACACCTTC.